The source of this T cell receptor beta chain is a study of a mutant IDH1 vaccine in newly diagnosed glioma. Study-wide background: The initiation of vaccination occurred 4-6 weeks after radiotherapy alone, or with temozolomide cycles.

Regarding this clone: Its antigen is undetermined.

Time point noted: week 5, during vaccination. Each dose of the vaccine consisted of 300 ug of mutant IDH1 20-mer peptide, with topical imiquimod. Trimming shortened V by 11 bases and J by 1 base, and 10 bases separated the two germline ends. Per germline, CDR1 MDHEN and CDR2 SYDVKM. The length of the CDR3 is 12 residues. The assay was immunoSEQ multiplex PCR, and TCRdb's table has in-frame clones only and misses some. Among tens of thousands of clones listed, roughly 91% were seen once. The TCR originated in a woman aged 45-65 years with glioma. This rearrangement joins TRBV28 to TRBJ2-3; D may be TRBD2 (5 bases). The material was PBMCs, obtained from a glioma patient whose treatment included an IDH1 peptide vaccine. The CDR3 loop is CALGSGTDTQYF. CDR3 nucleotides: TGTGCCCTAGGTAGCGGCACAGATACGCAGTATTTT.